This TCR beta chain was recorded in a study of siplizumab effects on memory and regulatory T cells. Method: immunoSEQ multiplex PCR; TCRdb's copy keeps in-frame clones and lacks some. Of about 26,000 clones in the sample, 80% to 90% were seen once. The ends were cut back, 8 bases at V and 7 bases at J, with 15 bases in the middle. Germline CDR1 is MNHNS and CDR2 is SASEGT. The CDR3 length is 12 residues. The material sequenced was memory CD4+ T cells sorted from blood. The chain recombines TRBV6-1 with TRBJ2-7, with a tentative D call TRBD2 (6 bases). The receptor comes from a human donor in good health. CDR3 bases: TGTGCCAGCGGGCGGGGCGGAGGGGAGCAGTACTTC. This sequence encodes CASGRGGGEQYF.